This T cell receptor (beta chain) was recorded in a study of control samples from healthy donors and cancer patients. CDR1 is SGHRS and CDR2 is YFSETQ in the germline V gene. The V end lost 3 bases, the J end lost 5 bases, and 11 bases lay between the germline ends. The CDR3 is 13 residues long. Some clones are missing from TCRdb's copy, which holds only in-frame ones; the method was immunoSEQ multiplex PCR. The sample has 130,000 or so clones; about 83% are singletons. The TCR comes from a man aged 25-45 years in good health. The V call is TRBV5-1, the J call TRBJ2-5; weak D call: TRBD2 (5 bases). Input material: blood. The CDR3 nucleotides read TGCGCCAGCAGCTCCCGGCTAGCCGAGACCCAGTACTTC. This translates into CASSSRLAETQYF. Drawing the rest from reference TRBV5-1 and TRBJ2-5, the complete variable domain is KAGVTQTPRYLIKTRGQQVTLSCSPISGHRSVSWYQQTPGQGLQFLFEYFSETQRNKGNFPGRFSGRQFSNSRSEMNVSTLELGDSALYLCASSSRLAETQYFGPGTRLLVL.